What follows is one T cell receptor (beta chain) and its context. Sequencing was performed with immunoSEQ multiplex PCR; in TCRdb, only in-frame clones are kept and a portion is missing. This table has roughly 1.5 million clones, 95% to 99% appearing once. The data stem from a study of shared clonotypes between healthy human individuals. The sample comprised naive CD4+ T cells sorted from blood. Subset: CD45RA+ positively selected. The clonotype was recovered from a man aged 25-40 years in good health.

The DNA for the CDR3 is TGCGCCAGCAGCTTGGGTCTAGCCATGGGAATTAATGAGCAGTTCTTC. Encoded protein: CASSLGLAMGINEQFF. This chain uses TRBV5-1 with TRBJ2-1; D perhaps matches TRBD2 (5 bases). Deletions cut 0 bases from V and 7 bases from J, with 17 bases between. The CDR3 extends over 16 amino acids. Germline-derived CDR1 and CDR2 are SGHRS and YFSETQ.